The clone carrying this T cell receptor beta chain is categorized as medium-sized. As yet, its antigen is unknown. Per the germline V gene, CDR1 is LNHDA and CDR2 is SQIVND (reference sequence). The CDR3 is 13 residues long. The V gene end was trimmed by 4 bases and the J gene end by 9 bases; junction bases not matched to a gene: 7. Time point: sample taken at primary tumor resection. Samples were obtained from some 70 donors, all untreated early-stage non-small cell lung cancer patients. This sample is drawn from a study of spatial heterogeneity in lung cancer. Study-wide results and limits: How many expanded intratumoral alpha and beta TCRs were present tracked the tumor mutation count, which was a count of nonsynonymous mutations.

TCRdb re-analysed the 5' RACE reads in MiXCR, keeping a single row per CDR3 protein. Among 4,200 or so distinct CDR3 sequences, about 8.5% were seen once, and the ten largest hold roughly 9.3%. The sample in question was lung tumor tissue, obtained at surgery. This TCR derives from a male donor with early-stage non-small cell lung cancer. The chain links TRBV19 to TRBJ1-2, with 8 bases identical to TRBD1. The CDR3 loop is CASSTTGVTSYTF. The CDR3 DNA reads as TGTGCCAGTAGTACGACAGGGGTTACGAGCTACACCTTC.